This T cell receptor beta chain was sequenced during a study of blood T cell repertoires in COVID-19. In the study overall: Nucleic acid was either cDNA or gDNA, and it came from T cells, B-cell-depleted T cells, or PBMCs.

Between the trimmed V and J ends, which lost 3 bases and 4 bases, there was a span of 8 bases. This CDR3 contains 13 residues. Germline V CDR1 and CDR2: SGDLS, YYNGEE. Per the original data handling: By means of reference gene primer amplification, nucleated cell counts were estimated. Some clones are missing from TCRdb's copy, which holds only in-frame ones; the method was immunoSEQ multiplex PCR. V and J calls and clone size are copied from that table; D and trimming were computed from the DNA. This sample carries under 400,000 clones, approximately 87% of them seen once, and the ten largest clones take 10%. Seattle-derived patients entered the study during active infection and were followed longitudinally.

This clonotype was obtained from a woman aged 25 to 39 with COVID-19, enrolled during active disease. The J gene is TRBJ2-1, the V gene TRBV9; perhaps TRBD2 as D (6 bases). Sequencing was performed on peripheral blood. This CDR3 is CASSGGAYNEQFF. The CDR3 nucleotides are TGTGCCAGCAGCGGCGGGGCTTACAATGAGCAGTTCTTC.